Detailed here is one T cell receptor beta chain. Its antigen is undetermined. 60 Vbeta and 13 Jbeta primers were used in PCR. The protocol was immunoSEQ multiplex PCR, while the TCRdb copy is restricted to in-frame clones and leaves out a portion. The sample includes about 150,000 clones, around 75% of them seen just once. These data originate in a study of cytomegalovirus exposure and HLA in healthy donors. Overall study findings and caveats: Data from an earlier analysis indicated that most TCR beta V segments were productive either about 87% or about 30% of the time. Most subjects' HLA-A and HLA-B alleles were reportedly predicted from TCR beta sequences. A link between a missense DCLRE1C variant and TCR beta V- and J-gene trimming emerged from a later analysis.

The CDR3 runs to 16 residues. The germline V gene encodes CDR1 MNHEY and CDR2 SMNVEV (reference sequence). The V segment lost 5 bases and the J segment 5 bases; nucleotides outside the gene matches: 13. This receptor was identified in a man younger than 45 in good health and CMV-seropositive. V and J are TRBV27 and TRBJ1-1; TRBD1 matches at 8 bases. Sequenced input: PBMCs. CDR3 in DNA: TGTGCCAGCAGTAAATGGCAGGGGGCGTCCTTAACTGAAGCTTTCTTT. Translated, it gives CASSKWQGASLTEAFF.